The 2 T cell receptor beta chains below all came from one sample that was sequenced in a study of CD8 T cells in ankylosing spondylitis (dated by TCRdb to about 2017). General findings and caveats noted by the study authors: Blood from ankylosing spondylitis patients appeared to be characterized by a TCR beta motif made up of several highly homologous amino acid variants.

No antigen is known for these receptors. The library was obtained by 5' RACE. Data came from an Illumina HiSeq 2500. TCRdb passed the public sequencing reads through fastp at Q25 and MiXCR, retaining productive beta sequences. Rows with a matching CDR3 protein are joined into one entry that keeps the most common DNA and genes. This sample holds a few hundred thousand distinct CDR3 sequences; about an eighth were observed only once. The leading ten clones occupy about 6.5% of the sample. Sequenced: blood, either unsorted or a sorted T cell fraction (not recorded which). The receptors here all came from a male donor with ankylosing spondylitis.

This clonotype turned up a few times. The chain uses TRBV7-2 and TRBJ2-7, with D perhaps matching TRBD1 (6 bases). The CDR3 has 14 residues. Germline assignment: CDR1 SGHTA and CDR2 FQGNSA. Trimming took 4 bases from V and 0 from J, leaving 10 bases between them. The CDR3 is CASSSDRYSYEQYF. Written as DNA, the CDR3 is TGTGCCAGCAGCTCGGACAGATACTCCTACGAGCAGTACTTC.

The V and J genes are TRBV20-1 and TRBJ1-2; D is undetermined. This CDR3 has 13 amino acids. Germline-derived CDR1 and CDR2 are DFQATT and SNEGSKA (reference sequence). With 6 bases removed from V and 4 bases from J, the gap between germline ends came to 15 bases. This chain's CDR3 is CSAPSLGSYGYTF. DNA of the CDR3: TGCAGTGCACCCTCACTGGGGTCCTATGGCTACACCTTC.